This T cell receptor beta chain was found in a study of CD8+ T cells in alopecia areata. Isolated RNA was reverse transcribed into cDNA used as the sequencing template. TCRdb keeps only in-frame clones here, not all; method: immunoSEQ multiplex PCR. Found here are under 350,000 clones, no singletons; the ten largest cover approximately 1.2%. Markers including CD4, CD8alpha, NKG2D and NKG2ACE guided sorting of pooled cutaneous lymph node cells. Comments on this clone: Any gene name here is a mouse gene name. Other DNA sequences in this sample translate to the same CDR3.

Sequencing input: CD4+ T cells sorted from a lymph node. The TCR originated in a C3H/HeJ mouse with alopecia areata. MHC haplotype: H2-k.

The CDR3 here is CASSEGTASAETLYF. The part of the CDR3 DNA that was read is TGTGCCAGCAGTGAGGGGACAGCTAGTGCAGAA. V and J are TRBV13-1 and TRBJ2-3, with 7 bases that match TRBD1. Read data end 4 residues before the CDR3 end; the end is taken from the germline J gene. CDR1 and CDR2 (germline): NSHNY, SYGAGN. Unmatched junction bases numbered 3, after V lost 2 bases and J lost 0 bases. The length of the CDR3 is 15 residues.